This T cell receptor (beta chain) is drawn from a study of blood T cell repertoires in COVID-19. Study as a whole: Specimens from acute and convalescent COVID-19 originated in the United States, Italy and Spain. Nucleic acid was either cDNA or gDNA, and it came from T cells, B-cell-depleted T cells, or PBMCs.

How the authors handled the data: The authors estimated nucleated cell counts from reference gene primer amplification. The data were produced by immunoSEQ multiplex PCR, yet TCRdb's version contains in-frame clones alone and is incomplete. The V and J calls and clone size are taken from that table; D and trimming were inferred from the DNA. The sample holds 250,000 to 300,000 clones; approximately 85% are singletons and the top ten take 4.5% to 5.5%. The CDR3 is 19 amino acids. Germline V gives CDR1 LNHNV, CDR2 YYDKDF (reference sequence). J was trimmed by 7 bases and V by 0 bases; bases with no gene match: 13. This clone was seen more than once but under ten times.

This TCR derives from a man between 50 and 59 years old with active or convalescent COVID-19. Sequencing was done on a sample of peripheral blood. This chain joins TRBV15 and TRBJ2-1, with TRBD2 matching 12 bases. CDR3 coding DNA: TGTGCCACCAGCAGAGAGGGGACTAGCGGGCCCCTTTACAATAATGAGCAGTTCTTC. This encodes CATSREGTSGPLYNNEQFF.